This T cell receptor beta chain emerged from a study of PD-1 blockade in classical Hodgkin lymphoma. As to this clone: The antigen is not known.

Brentuximab vedotin exposure varied, and every patient relapsed after autologous stem cell transplantation. Best overall response was complete response, partial response or progressive disease in these relapsed/refractory classical Hodgkin lymphoma patients. Findings and limits, study-wide: CD4+ TCR diversity rose significantly by C4D1, and CD8+ TCR diversity did not.

The method was immunoSEQ multiplex PCR; TCRdb's version includes in-frame clones alone and lacks a portion of them. The repertoire holds more than 140,000 clones, with 78% as singletons. CDR1 and CDR2 from the germline V gene are KGHSH and LQKENI. This CDR3 region has 14 residues. The junction had 3 bases not matched to a gene; V was cut back by 3 bases and J by 4 bases. This clonotype was obtained from a human donor with classical Hodgkin lymphoma. The input for sequencing was peripheral blood mononuclear cells (PBMCs), taken before the second cycle of nivolumab. This chain connects TRBV18 to TRBJ2-7, with 10 bases matching TRBD2. CDR3 protein: CASSPASGSYEQYF. The CDR3 DNA follows: TGTGCCAGCTCACCCGCTAGCGGGAGTTACGAGCAGTACTTC.